One sample yielded the 23 T cell receptor beta chains listed below, sequenced in a study of identical twins. TCRdb called the 5' RACE reads again in MiXCR, with one record for every CDR3 protein. This table holds 500,000 or so distinct CDR3 sequences, roughly 21% found once. The same data also went into a second study, on T cells expressing NK-cell markers.

Sequenced input: CD4+ T cells sorted from blood. These TCRs come from a woman aged 18-29 years in good health.

The chain joins TRBV7-2 to TRBJ2-7, with 13 positions matching TRBD2. V shed 5 bases, J shed 7 bases, and the junction held 11 bases outside the gene matches. This CDR3 region has 16 residues. Germline lookup yields CDR1 SGHTA and CDR2 FQGNSA. The CDR3 reads CASSRAGTSGMREQYF. CDR3 in DNA: TGTGCCAGCAGCCGAGCCGGGACTAGCGGGATGAGGGAGCAGTACTTC. The variable domain in full, completed from reference TRBV7-2 and TRBJ2-7, reads GAGVSQSPSNKVTEKGKDVELRCDPISGHTALYWYRQSLGQGLEFLIYFQGNSAPDKSGLPSDRFSAERTGGSVSTLTIQRTQQEDSAVYLCASSRAGTSGMREQYFGPGTRLTVT.

The rearrangement links TRBV7-9 to TRBJ2-1; D might be TRBD2 (5 bases). Germline CDR1 and CDR2: SEHNR and FQNEAQ (reference sequence). The CDR3 runs 14 residues. The V end was cut by 5 bases, the J end by 7 bases, with 15 bases between. CDR3 sequence: CASSARLLINEQFF. The CDR3 coding sequence is TGTGCCAGCAGCGCGAGACTACTGATAAATGAGCAGTTCTTC.

The sample holds a few counts of this clonotype. This chain connects TRBV15 to TRBJ2-5; D perhaps matches TRBD1 (6 bases). The germline CDR1 and CDR2 sequences are LNHNV and YYDKDF (reference sequence). V gave up 1 base and J gave up 7 bases, with 16 bases separating them. CDR3 size: 15 residues. The CDR3 DNA is TGTGCCACCAGCAGAGCCAGGGGTCCTTGGGGGACCCAGTACTTC. This encodes CATSRARGPWGTQYF.

This sequence joins TRBV9 and TRBJ1-1; D remains ambiguous. With 0 bases removed from V and 3 bases from J, the gap between germline ends came to 12 bases. The germline V gene encodes CDR1 SGDLS and CDR2 YYNGEE. This CDR3 is 15 amino acids long. The CDR3: CASSVGGGRDTEAFF. In DNA, the CDR3 is TGTGCCAGCAGCGTAGGAGGAGGGCGAGACACTGAAGCTTTCTTT.

The V call is TRBV7-6, the J call TRBJ1-1, with D possibly matching TRBD1 (6 bases). Germline lookup yields CDR1 SGHVS and CDR2 FNYEAQ. The CDR3 contains 15 residues. Between the trimmed V and J ends, which lost 1 base and 5 bases, there was a span of 14 bases. This CDR3 is CASSLEGGRSTEAFF. CDR3 nucleotide sequence: TGTGCCAGCAGCTTAGAGGGGGGCCGGAGTACTGAAGCTTTCTTT.

The chain couples TRBV10-3 to TRBJ2-3; 7 positions match TRBD2. The germline gives CDR1 ENHRY, CDR2 SYGVKD. The CDR3 has 16 amino acids. The V and J ends lost 4 bases and 0 bases, in that order; junction bases with no gene match: 7. The CDR3 reads CAISGGGPTSTDTQYF. CDR3 in DNA: TGTGCCATCAGTGGCGGGGGTCCGACTAGCACAGATACGCAGTATTTT.

The rearrangement joins TRBV20-1 to TRBJ2-6, with D uncertain. Germline CDR1 reads DFQATT; CDR2 reads SNEGSKA (reference sequence). V lost 3 bases and J lost 0, with 6 bases in between. CDR3 length: 14 residues. The CDR3 region is CSASKLSGANVLTF. The CDR3 DNA follows: TGCAGTGCTAGTAAACTCTCTGGGGCCAACGTCCTGACTTTC.

In this sample, this clonotype turned up many times. This chain links TRBV20-1 with TRBJ2-1; TRBD1 aligns across 8 bases. The V gene end was trimmed by 6 bases and the J gene end by 6 bases; junction bases not matched to a gene: 13. The CDR3 loop spans 15 amino acids. Germline loops: CDR1 DFQATT, CDR2 SNEGSKA (reference sequence). The CDR3 DNA sequence: TGCAGTGCCCGAGTCCCCGGACAGGGAGTCAATGAGCAGTTCTTC. Its protein product is CSARVPGQGVNEQFF.

This rearrangement joins TRBV20-1 to TRBJ1-2, with 10 bases identical to TRBD1. V shed 7 bases, J shed 0 bases, and the junction held 8 bases outside the gene matches. The CDR3 runs to 15 residues. Germline assignment: CDR1 DFQATT and CDR2 SNEGSKA (reference sequence). The CDR3 DNA follows: TGCAGTGTCCGGGACAGGGGCCTACCTAACTATGGCTACACCTTC. This encodes CSVRDRGLPNYGYTF.

The J gene is TRBJ2-6, the V gene TRBV11-1; D is undetermined. The CDR3 runs 18 residues. Trimming took 5 bases from V and 0 from J, leaving 17 bases between them. CDR1 and CDR2 (germline): SGHAT, FQDESV (reference sequence). CDR3 loop: CASSIRPLQSSGANVLTF. CDR3 bases: TGTGCCAGCAGCATAAGGCCCCTCCAGAGCTCTGGGGCCAACGTCCTGACTTTC.

The chain employs TRBV20-1 and TRBJ2-3; D uncertain. Looked up from germline, CDR1 is DFQATT and CDR2 is SNEGSKA (reference sequence). The CDR3 loop spans 11 amino acids. V shed 5 bases and J shed 3 bases, with 6 bases lying between them. CDR3 coding DNA: TGCAGTGCTTCGGTTACAGATACGCAGTATTTT. This sequence encodes CSASVTDTQYF.

This clonotype was observed a handful of times. The genes are TRBV19 and TRBJ2-3; D is unresolved. The CDR3 is 11 amino acids. In germline, CDR1 is LNHDA, CDR2 SQIVND (reference sequence). Trimming shortened V by 9 bases and J by 5 bases, and 9 bases separated the two germline ends. DNA for the CDR3: TGTGCCAGCAGCATCAGAGATACGCAGTATTTT. Amino acid sequence: CASSIRDTQYF.

In this sample, this clonotype turned up a few times. The CDR3 loop is CSVTGFPEAFF. DNA for the CDR3: TGCAGCGTCACAGGGTTCCCTGAAGCTTTCTTT. The gene calls are TRBV29-1 and TRBJ1-1; D may be TRBD1 (6 bases). The CDR3 has 11 residues. CDR1 SQVTM and CDR2 ANQGSEA come from the germline V gene. Trimming shortened V by 6 bases and J by 6 bases, and 11 bases separated the two germline ends. The full variable domain, its missing parts supplied by reference TRBV29-1 and TRBJ1-1, is SAVISQKPSRDICQRGTSLTIQCQVDSQVTMMFWYRQQPGQSLTLIATANQGSEATYESGFVIDKFPISRPNLTFSTLTVSNMSPEDSSIYLCSVTGFPEAFFGQGTRLTVV.

V and J are TRBV20-1 and TRBJ1-5; D ambiguous. This CDR3 is 14 amino acids long. V was cut by 0 bases and J by 5 bases, with 11 bases left in between. Per the germline V gene, CDR1 is DFQATT and CDR2 is SNEGSKA (reference sequence). CDR3 bases: TGCAGTGCTAGAGATCTGTTCGGGGATCAGCCCCAGCATTTT. Amino acid sequence: CSARDLFGDQPQHF.

The V gene is TRBV30, the J gene TRBJ1-5; D gene uncertain. CDR3 length: 14 residues. V was cut by 1 base and J by 1 base, with 8 bases left in between. CDR1 is GTSNPN, CDR2 SVGIG, per germline (reference sequence). The CDR3 DNA reads TGTGCCTGGAGTGAAGGCAGCAGCAATCAGCCCCAGCATTTT. Translated, it gives CAWSEGSSNQPQHF.

This clonotype was detected only a few times. V and J are TRBV20-1 and TRBJ2-7; the D is unclear. The CDR3 has 14 residues. Trimming removed 1 base at V and 3 bases at J, with 13 bases between. Germline-derived CDR1 and CDR2 are DFQATT and SNEGSKA (reference sequence). For the CDR3, the DNA is TGCAGTGCTAGAGGGGGTAGCCATAGCTACGAGCAGTACTTC. Protein: CSARGGSHSYEQYF.

The J gene is TRBJ2-3, the V gene TRBV6-1, with 11 positions matching TRBD2. Trimming removed 6 bases from V and 5 bases from J; junction bases left unmatched: 7. This CDR3 has 15 residues. Germline V gene data show CDR1 as MNHNS and CDR2 as SASEGT. As DNA, the CDR3 is TGTGCCAGCAGGCCTCTAGCGGGAGGAAGAGATACGCAGTATTTT. Protein product: CASRPLAGGRDTQYF.

The sample holds a few counts of this clonotype. The CDR3 nucleotides are TGTGCCAGCAGCTTGGGCGGGGGGGAGAATGAGCAGTTCTTC. Translation gives CASSLGGGENEQFF. The chain couples TRBV5-6 to TRBJ2-1, with 9 bases aligning to TRBD2. Germline V lookup: CDR1 SGHDT, CDR2 YYEEEE. Trimming removed 0 bases from V and 7 bases from J; junction bases left unmatched: 2. This CDR3 contains 14 residues.

The CDR3: CASSRGSRGYNEQFF. Written as DNA, the CDR3 is TGCGCCAGCAGTCGGGGGTCGCGGGGGTACAATGAGCAGTTCTTC. This chain uses TRBV5-1 with TRBJ2-1; 7 nucleotides agree with TRBD2. This CDR3 has 15 amino acids. Germline V gene data show CDR1 as SGHRS and CDR2 as YFSETQ. After removal of 5 bases from V and 4 bases from J, the junction contained 9 bases not matched to a gene.

The chain has TRBV6-2 or TRBV6-3 and TRBJ2-5; 7 positions agree with TRBD2. This CDR3 has 15 residues. CDR1 MNHEY and CDR2 SVGEGT come from the germline V gene. The junction had 9 bases not matched to a gene; V was cut back by 6 bases and J by 2 bases. The CDR3 reads CASSPNAGEQETQYF. The CDR3 DNA is TGTGCCAGCAGCCCCAACGCGGGGGAACAAGAGACCCAGTACTTC.

This clonotype has a handful of counts. This chain links TRBV29-1 with TRBJ2-1, with a weak D call TRBD1 (5 bases). CDR1 and CDR2 from the germline V gene are SQVTM and ANQGSEA. Trimming left V 4 bases short and J 5 bases short, with 12 bases between. The CDR3 loop spans 13 amino acids. CDR3 nucleotide sequence: TGCAGCGTTGGGGGCCCAGCTGACAATGAGCAGTTCTTC. Translating gives CSVGGPADNEQFF.

The V gene is TRBV3-1, the J gene TRBJ2-3; possible D gene TRBD2, 6 bases. Germline assignment: CDR1 LGHDT and CDR2 YNNKEL (reference sequence). The V end lost 0 bases, the J end lost 4 bases, and 8 bases lay between the germline ends. This CDR3 has 14 residues. CDR3 coding DNA: TGTGCCAGCAGCCAAGAGCGGGGTTCAGATACGCAGTATTTT. This gives the protein CASSQERGSDTQYF.

V usage is TRBV10-3 and J usage is TRBJ1-1; D unclear. CDR1 and CDR2 from the germline V gene are ENHRY and SYGVKD. Trimming left V 0 bases short and J 4 bases short, with 6 bases between. This CDR3 region has 13 residues. The CDR3 sequence: CAISESEGTEAFF. CDR3 nucleotides: TGTGCCATCAGTGAGTCGGAGGGCACTGAAGCTTTCTTT.